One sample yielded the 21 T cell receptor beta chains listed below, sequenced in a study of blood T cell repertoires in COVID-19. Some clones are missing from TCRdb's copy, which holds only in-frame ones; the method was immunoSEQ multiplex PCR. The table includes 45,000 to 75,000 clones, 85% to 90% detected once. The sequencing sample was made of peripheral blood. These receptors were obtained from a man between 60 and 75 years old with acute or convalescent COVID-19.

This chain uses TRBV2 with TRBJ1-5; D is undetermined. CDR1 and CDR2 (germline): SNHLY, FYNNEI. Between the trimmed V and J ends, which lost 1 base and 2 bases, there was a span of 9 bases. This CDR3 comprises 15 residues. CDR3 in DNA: TGTGCCAGCAGTGAAGAGAGGCAAGGCAATCAGCCCCAGCATTTT. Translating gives CASSEERQGNQPQHF.

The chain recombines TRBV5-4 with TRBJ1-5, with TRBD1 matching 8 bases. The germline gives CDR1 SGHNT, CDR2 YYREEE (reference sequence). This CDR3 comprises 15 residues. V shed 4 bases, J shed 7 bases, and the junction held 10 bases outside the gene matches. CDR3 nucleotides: TGTGCCAGCAGCCCCGACAGGGGCCAGGGGCAGCCCCAGCATTTT. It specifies CASSPDRGQGQPQHF.

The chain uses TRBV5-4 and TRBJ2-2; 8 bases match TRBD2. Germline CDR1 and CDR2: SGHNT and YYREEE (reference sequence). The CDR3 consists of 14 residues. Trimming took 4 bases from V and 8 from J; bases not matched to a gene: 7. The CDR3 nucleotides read TGTGCCAGCAGCCCTAGCGGGTCCATGGGGGAGCTGTTTTTT. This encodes CASSPSGSMGELFF.

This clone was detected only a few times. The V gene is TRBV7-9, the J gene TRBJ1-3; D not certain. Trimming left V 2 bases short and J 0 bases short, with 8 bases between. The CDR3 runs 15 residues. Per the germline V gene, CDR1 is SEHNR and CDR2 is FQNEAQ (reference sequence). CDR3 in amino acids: CASSLQLRSGNTIYF. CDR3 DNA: TGTGCCAGCAGCTTACAGTTACGCTCTGGAAACACCATATATTTT.

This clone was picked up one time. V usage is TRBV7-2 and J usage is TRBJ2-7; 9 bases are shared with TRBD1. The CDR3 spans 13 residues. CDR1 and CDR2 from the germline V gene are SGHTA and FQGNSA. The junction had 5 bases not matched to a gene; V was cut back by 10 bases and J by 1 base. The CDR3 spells CATVGQGSYEQYF. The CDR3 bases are TGTGCCACTGTGGGACAGGGTTCCTACGAGCAGTACTTC.

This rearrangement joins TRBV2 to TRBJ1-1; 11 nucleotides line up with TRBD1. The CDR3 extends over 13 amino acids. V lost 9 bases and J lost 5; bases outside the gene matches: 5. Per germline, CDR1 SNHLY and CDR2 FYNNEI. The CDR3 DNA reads TGTGCCAGTGGGACAGGGGGTGATACTGAAGCTTTCTTT. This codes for CASGTGGDTEAFF.

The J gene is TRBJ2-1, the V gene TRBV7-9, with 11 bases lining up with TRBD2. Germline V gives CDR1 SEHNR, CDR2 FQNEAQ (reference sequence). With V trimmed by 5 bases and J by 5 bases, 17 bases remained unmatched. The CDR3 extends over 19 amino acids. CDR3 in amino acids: CASSTGTSGLRLGNNEQFF. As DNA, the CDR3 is TGTGCCAGCAGCACAGGGACTAGCGGCCTTAGACTGGGAAACAATGAGCAGTTCTTC.

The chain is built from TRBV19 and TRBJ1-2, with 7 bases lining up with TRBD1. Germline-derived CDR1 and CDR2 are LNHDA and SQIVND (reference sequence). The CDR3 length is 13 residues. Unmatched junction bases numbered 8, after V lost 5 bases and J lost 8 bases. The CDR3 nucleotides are TGTGCCAGTAGTTCCAGACAGGGACGGGGCTACACCTTC. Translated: CASSSRQGRGYTF.

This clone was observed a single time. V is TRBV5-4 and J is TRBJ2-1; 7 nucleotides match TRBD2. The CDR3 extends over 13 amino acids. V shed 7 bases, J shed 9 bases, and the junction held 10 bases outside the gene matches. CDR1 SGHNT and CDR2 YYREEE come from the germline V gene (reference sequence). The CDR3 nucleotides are TGTGCCAGCTCTCTGACTAGCCCCGGTGAGCAGTTCTTC. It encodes CASSLTSPGEQFF.

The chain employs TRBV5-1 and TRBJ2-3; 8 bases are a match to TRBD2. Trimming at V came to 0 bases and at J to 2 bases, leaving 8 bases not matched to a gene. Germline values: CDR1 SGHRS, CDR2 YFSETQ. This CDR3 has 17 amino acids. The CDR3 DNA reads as TGCGCCAGCAGCTTGGGGGTTACTAGCGGAGACACAGATACGCAGTATTTT. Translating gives CASSLGVTSGDTDTQYF.

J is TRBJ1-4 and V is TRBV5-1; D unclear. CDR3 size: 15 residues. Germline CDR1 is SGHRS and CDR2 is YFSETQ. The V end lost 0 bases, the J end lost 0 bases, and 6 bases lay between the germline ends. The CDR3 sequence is CASSLGGATNEKLFF. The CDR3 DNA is TGCGCCAGCAGCTTGGGAGGAGCAACTAATGAAAAACTGTTTTTT.

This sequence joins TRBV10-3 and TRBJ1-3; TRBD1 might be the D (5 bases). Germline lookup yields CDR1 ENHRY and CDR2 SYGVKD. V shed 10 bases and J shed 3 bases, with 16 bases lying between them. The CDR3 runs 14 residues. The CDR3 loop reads CATVGGSSGNTIYF. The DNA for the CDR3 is TGTGCCACCGTCGGGGGGAGTAGTGGAAACACCATATATTTT.

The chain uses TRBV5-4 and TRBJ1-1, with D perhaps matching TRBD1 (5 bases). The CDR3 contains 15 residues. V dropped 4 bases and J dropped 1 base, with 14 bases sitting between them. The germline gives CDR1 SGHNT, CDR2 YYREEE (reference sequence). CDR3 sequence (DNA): TGTGCCAGCAGCGCCGGCTCGGGGGGGAACACTGAAGCTTTCTTT. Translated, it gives CASSAGSGGNTEAFF. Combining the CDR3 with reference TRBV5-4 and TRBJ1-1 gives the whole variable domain ETGVTQSPTHLIKTRGQQVTLRCSSQSGHNTVSWYQQALGQGPQFIFQYYREEENGRGNFPPRFSGLQFPNYSSELNVNALELDDSALYLCASSAGSGGNTEAFFGQGTRLTVV.

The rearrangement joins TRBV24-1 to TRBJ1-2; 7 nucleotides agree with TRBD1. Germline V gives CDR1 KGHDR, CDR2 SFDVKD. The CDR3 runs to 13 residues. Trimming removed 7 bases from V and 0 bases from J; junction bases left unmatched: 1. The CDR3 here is CATSQGANYGYTF. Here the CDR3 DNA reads TGTGCCACCAGCCAGGGGGCTAACTATGGCTACACCTTC.

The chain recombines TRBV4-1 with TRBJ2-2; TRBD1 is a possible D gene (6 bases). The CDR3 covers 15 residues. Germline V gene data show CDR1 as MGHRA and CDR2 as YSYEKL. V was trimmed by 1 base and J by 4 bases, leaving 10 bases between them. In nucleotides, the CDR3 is TGCGCCAGCAGCCAAGGGACAGTTGGCACCGGGGAGCTGTTTTTT. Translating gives CASSQGTVGTGELFF.

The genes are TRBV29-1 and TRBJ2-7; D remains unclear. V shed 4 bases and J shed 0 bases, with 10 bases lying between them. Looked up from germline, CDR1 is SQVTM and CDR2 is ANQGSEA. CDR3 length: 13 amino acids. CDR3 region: CSVALISSYEQYF. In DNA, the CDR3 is TGCAGCGTTGCCTTAATTAGCTCCTACGAGCAGTACTTC.

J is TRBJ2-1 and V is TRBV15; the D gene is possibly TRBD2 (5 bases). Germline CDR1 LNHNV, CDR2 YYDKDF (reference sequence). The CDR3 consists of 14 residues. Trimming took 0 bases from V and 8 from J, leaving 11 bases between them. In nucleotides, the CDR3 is TGTGCCACCAGCAGAGATATCGTCGGGGATGAGCAGTTCTTC. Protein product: CATSRDIVGDEQFF.

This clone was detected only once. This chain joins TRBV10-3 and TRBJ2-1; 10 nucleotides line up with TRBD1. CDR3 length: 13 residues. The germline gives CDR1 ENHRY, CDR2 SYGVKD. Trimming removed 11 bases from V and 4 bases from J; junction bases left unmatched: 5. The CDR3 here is CASGTGVYNEQFF. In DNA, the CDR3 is TGTGCCTCCGGGACAGGGGTTTACAATGAGCAGTTCTTC.

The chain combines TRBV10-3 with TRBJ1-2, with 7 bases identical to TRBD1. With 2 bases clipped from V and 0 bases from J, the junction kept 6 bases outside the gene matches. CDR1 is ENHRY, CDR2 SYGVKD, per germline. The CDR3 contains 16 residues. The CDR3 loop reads CAISETYRGTNYGYTF. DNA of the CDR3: TGTGCCATCAGTGAGACCTACAGGGGCACTAACTATGGCTACACCTTC.

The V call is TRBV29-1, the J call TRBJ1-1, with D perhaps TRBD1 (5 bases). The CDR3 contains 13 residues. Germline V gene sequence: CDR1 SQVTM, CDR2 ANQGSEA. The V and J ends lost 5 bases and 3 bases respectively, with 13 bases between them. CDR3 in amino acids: CSVFGGGYTEAFF. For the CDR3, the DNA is TGCAGCGTTTTTGGTGGGGGGTACACTGAAGCTTTCTTT.

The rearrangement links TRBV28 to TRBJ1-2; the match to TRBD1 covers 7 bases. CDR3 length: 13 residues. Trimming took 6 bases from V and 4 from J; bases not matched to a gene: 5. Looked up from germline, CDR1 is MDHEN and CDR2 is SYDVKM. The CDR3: CASRTGPSYGYTF. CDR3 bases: TGTGCCAGCAGGACAGGGCCGAGCTATGGCTACACCTTC.